These 29 T cell receptor beta chains were sequenced from one sample in a study of identical twins. Each CDR3 protein is one row after TCRdb ran MiXCR on the 5' RACE reads. The data hold 700,000 or so distinct CDR3 sequences, with about 20% observed a single time. This same sample was also part of a study on T cells expressing NK-cell markers.

Sequenced sample: PBMCs. These TCRs come from a woman under 30 in good health.

The chain is built from TRBV15 and TRBJ2-5; a weak D match, TRBD2 (5 bases). Germline V gene data show CDR1 as LNHNV and CDR2 as YYDKDF (reference sequence). The CDR3 has 19 residues. Trimming removed 1 base at V and 4 bases at J, with 25 bases between. This CDR3 reads CATSRGQENNRYRGETQYF. The CDR3 nucleotides are TGTGCCACCAGCAGAGGCCAGGAGAACAATAGGTACCGGGGAGAGACCCAGTACTTC.

The V gene is TRBV12-5, the J gene TRBJ2-7, with TRBD1 identical over 11 bases. Germline V gene lookup returns CDR1 LGHNT and CDR2 FRNRAP. This CDR3 region has 14 residues. J lost 13 bases, V lost 6 bases, and 14 bases had no gene match. The CDR3 region is CASGRGQGAGGGYF. The CDR3 bases are TGTGCTAGTGGCCGCGGACAGGGGGCAGGAGGGGGTTACTTC.

The chain carries TRBV7-9 and TRBJ2-5; TRBD2 aligns across 12 bases. Germline V gene sequence: CDR1 SEHNR, CDR2 FQNEAQ (reference sequence). The CDR3 spans 16 residues. Losses at the gene ends were 5 bases for V and 1 base for J; bases not matched to a gene: 5. DNA for the CDR3: TGTGCCAGCAGCGACCGGACTAGCGGGGCCCAAGAGACCCAGTACTTC. Translating it yields CASSDRTSGAQETQYF.

This clonotype was found a few times. The chain combines TRBV9 with TRBJ1-2, with 8 positions matching TRBD1. J gave up 6 bases and V 2 bases, and 3 bases lay outside the gene matches. From germline, CDR1 is SGDLS and CDR2 YYNGEE. The CDR3 has 13 amino acids. The CDR3: CASSVDRGHGYTF. The DNA for the CDR3 is TGTGCCAGCAGCGTCGACAGGGGTCATGGCTACACCTTC. The full variable domain, rest sourced from reference TRBV9 and TRBJ1-2, is DSGVTQTPKHLITATGQRVTLRCSPRSGDLSVYWYQQSLDQGLQFLIQYYNGEERAKGNILERFSAQQFPDLHSELNLSSLELGDSALYFCASSVDRGHGYTFGSGTRLTVV.

This clonotype was seen once. CDR3 protein: CSQGSGVRSYNEQFF. CDR3 bases: TGCAGTCAAGGCAGCGGGGTTCGCTCCTACAATGAGCAGTTCTTC. The chain is built from TRBV20-1 and TRBJ2-1, with TRBD2 identical over 7 bases. Germline CDR1 reads DFQATT; CDR2 reads SNEGSKA (reference sequence). V trimming: 8 bases; J trimming: 0 bases; junction bases outside the gene matches: 10. This CDR3 contains 15 residues.

CDR3 protein: CASSLGTLTSTDTQYF. Here the CDR3 DNA reads TGTGCCAGCAGCTTGGGGACCTTAACTAGCACAGATACGCAGTATTTT. V gene TRBV5-4 combines with J gene TRBJ2-3; D remains ambiguous. This CDR3 has 16 amino acids. Germline-derived CDR1 and CDR2 are SGHNT and YYREEE (reference sequence). V was cut by 0 bases and J by 0 bases, with 11 bases left in between.

The chain couples TRBV18 to TRBJ2-6; D possibly corresponds to TRBD1 (5 bases). Germline V CDR1 and CDR2: KGHSH, LQKENI. Trimming removed 3 bases from V and 0 bases from J, with 18 bases in between. The CDR3 loop spans 19 amino acids. The CDR3 region is CASSPLGATPISGANVLTF. The CDR3 DNA is TGTGCCAGCTCACCCCTAGGGGCGACACCGATCTCTGGGGCCAACGTCCTGACTTTC.

CDR3 region: CATSGSGGDTQYF. The DNA for the CDR3 is TGTGCCACCAGTGGATCGGGAGGGGATACGCAGTATTTT. This rearrangement joins TRBV24-1 to TRBJ2-3; TRBD2 matches 8 bases. The germline V gene encodes CDR1 KGHDR and CDR2 SFDVKD. Trimming at V came to 5 bases and at J to 6 bases, leaving 3 bases not matched to a gene. This CDR3 region has 13 residues.

This clonotype has at least ten counts. CDR3 amino acids: CASSYRPYRVDYTF. Here the CDR3 DNA reads TGTGCCAGCAGTTACCGTCCTTACAGGGTAGACTACACCTTC. J is TRBJ1-2 and V is TRBV6-5, with D perhaps TRBD1 (6 bases). Germline V gene lookup returns CDR1 MNHEY and CDR2 SVGAGI. Trimming pared 2 bases from V and 10 bases from J, leaving 17 bases between. The CDR3 consists of 14 residues.

There are a few counts of this clonotype. V gene TRBV20-1 combines with J gene TRBJ2-2, with D perhaps TRBD1 (6 bases). CDR1 is DFQATT, CDR2 SNEGSKA, per germline (reference sequence). This CDR3 has 14 residues. Between the trimmed V and J ends, which lost 0 bases and 6 bases, there was a span of 11 bases. Here the CDR3 DNA reads TGCAGTGCTAGAGATCCCCAGGGGTCCGGGGAGCTGTTTTTT. It codes for CSARDPQGSGELFF.

In this sample, this clonotype turned up many times. This sequence joins TRBV20-1 and TRBJ1-5; 9 nucleotides agree with TRBD1. Germline CDR1 DFQATT, CDR2 SNEGSKA (reference sequence). CDR3 size: 15 residues. With 5 bases clipped from V and 5 bases from J, the junction kept 10 bases outside the gene matches. The CDR3 sequence is CSAAPRDRDYQPQHF. The CDR3 coding sequence is TGCAGTGCTGCGCCCCGGGACAGGGACTATCAGCCCCAGCATTTT.

This clonotype appeared many times. The chain recombines TRBV7-2 with TRBJ2-3, with D possibly being TRBD1 or TRBD2 (5 bases each). Germline V gene data show CDR1 as SGHTA and CDR2 as FQGNSA. The CDR3 length is 15 residues. Trimming took off 6 bases at V and 6 bases at J, with 19 bases between the two ends. In DNA form, the CDR3 reads TGTGCCAGCAGTCCTAGTGGGACCTCTGAGGATACGCAGTATTTT. It yields the protein CASSPSGTSEDTQYF. The whole variable domain, filled in from reference TRBV7-2 and TRBJ2-3, reads GAGVSQSPSNKVTEKGKDVELRCDPISGHTALYWYRQSLGQGLEFLIYFQGNSAPDKSGLPSDRFSAERTGGSVSTLTIQRTQQEDSAVYLCASSPSGTSEDTQYFGPGTRLTVL.

This clonotype was found many times. This rearrangement joins TRBV3-1 to TRBJ1-4; D gene unclear. The CDR3 consists of 13 residues. Germline V gene sequence: CDR1 LGHDT, CDR2 YNNKEL (reference sequence). V lost 4 bases and J 4 bases, leaving 7 bases between the germline ends. For the CDR3, the DNA is TGTGCCAGCAGCCCCACCCTTAATGAAAAACTGTTTTTT. Its translation: CASSPTLNEKLFF.

This clonotype was counted only a few times. The chain employs TRBV12-3 or TRBV12-4 and TRBJ1-6; the D gene is possibly TRBD1 (6 bases). V shed 3 bases and J shed 7 bases, with 10 bases lying between them. The CDR3 extends over 14 amino acids. The CDR3 region is CASSFRGWNSPLHF. CDR3 sequence (DNA): TGTGCCAGCAGTTTTAGGGGGTGGAATTCACCCCTCCACTTT.

V is TRBV5-5 and J is TRBJ2-1; 10 nucleotides agree with TRBD2. CDR1 and CDR2 (germline): SGHKS, YYEKEE (reference sequence). The ends lost 1 base at V and 6 bases at J; junction bases unmatched: 10. The CDR3 is 17 amino acids. The CDR3 nucleotides read TGTGCCAGCAGCTTGATTCTAGCGGGAGCCCCAGGCAATGAGCAGTTCTTC. This encodes CASSLILAGAPGNEQFF.

This clonotype showed up many times. The V gene is TRBV12-3 or TRBV12-4, the J gene TRBJ2-1; TRBD1 is a possible D gene (5 bases). The CDR3 has 13 amino acids. V lost 8 bases and J lost 9, with 17 bases in between. CDR3 DNA sequence: TGTGCCAGCCGCAGGGATAGGTTCGGTGAGCAGTTCTTC. Protein sequence: CASRRDRFGEQFF.

The chain employs TRBV4-3 and TRBJ2-7; 7 bases fit TRBD1. Trimming took 0 bases from V and 6 from J; bases not matched to a gene: 8. The CDR3 extends over 15 amino acids. Germline CDR1 and CDR2: LGHNA and YSLEER. CDR3 in amino acids: CASSQENRGGGEQYF. For the CDR3, the DNA is TGCGCCAGCAGCCAAGAGAACAGGGGTGGTGGCGAGCAGTACTTC.

The chain employs TRBV29-1 and TRBJ2-5; possibly TRBD1 or TRBD2 for D (5 bases each). Germline CDR1 and CDR2: SQVTM and ANQGSEA. This CDR3 comprises 14 residues. The ends were cut back, 4 bases at V and 4 bases at J, with 16 bases in the middle. CDR3 in DNA: TGCAGCGTTGTGTCTGCCGGGACCAGAGAGACCCAGTACTTC. The encoded protein is CSVVSAGTRETQYF.

The genes are TRBV7-2 and TRBJ2-1; a possible D gene is TRBD2 (5 bases). Germline-derived CDR1 and CDR2 are SGHTA and FQGNSA. Trimming cost V 2 bases and J 0 bases, with 8 bases left between them. CDR3 length equals 15 residues. The CDR3 DNA sequence: TGTGCCAGCAGCTTACAGCGGAGCTCCTACAATGAGCAGTTCTTC. Translated: CASSLQRSSYNEQFF.

This sequence joins TRBV12-3 or TRBV12-4 and TRBJ2-1; D may be TRBD1 (5 bases). The V and J ends lost 4 bases and 9 bases respectively, with 10 bases between them. This CDR3 is 12 amino acids long. The CDR3 DNA is TGTGCCAGCAGTTCAGGGTTGAGTGAGCAGTTCTTC. Its translation is CASSSGLSEQFF.

This sequence joins TRBV9 and TRBJ1-1; the D is unclear. Trimming removed 4 bases from V and 11 bases from J, with 15 bases in between. This CDR3 contains 12 residues. Germline-derived CDR1 and CDR2 are SGDLS and YYNGEE. Written as DNA, the CDR3 is TGTGCCAGCAGCTCCCGAAACCACGGGGCTTTCTTT. The encoded protein is CASSSRNHGAFF.

This clonotype appeared a few times. This chain connects TRBV20-1 to TRBJ2-5, with TRBD2 matching 10 bases. The V gene end was trimmed by 5 bases and the J gene end by 7 bases; junction bases not matched to a gene: 10. The CDR3 consists of 14 residues. Per the germline V gene, CDR1 is DFQATT and CDR2 is SNEGSKA (reference sequence). This chain's CDR3 is CSAPLAGVLGTQYF. DNA for the CDR3: TGCAGTGCTCCGCTAGCGGGAGTTTTGGGGACCCAGTACTTC.

The table lists this clonotype with a few counts. The V call is TRBV19, the J call TRBJ1-2; D gene uncertain. V dropped 4 bases and J dropped 8 bases, with 11 bases sitting between them. This CDR3 region has 12 residues. In germline, CDR1 is LNHDA, CDR2 SQIVND (reference sequence). The CDR3 sequence is CASSTLKTGYTF. In DNA, the CDR3 is TGTGCCAGTAGTACCCTGAAGACAGGCTACACCTTC.

This clonotype occurred many times. The chain is built from TRBV20-1 and TRBJ2-3; D might be TRBD1 or TRBD2, each matching 6 bases. CDR1 DFQATT and CDR2 SNEGSKA come from the germline V gene (reference sequence). The CDR3 runs to 12 residues. V dropped 6 bases and J dropped 6 bases, with 13 bases sitting between them. CDR3 DNA sequence: TGCAGTGCCCGTGGGGGGCAGGATACGCAGTATTTT. This translates into CSARGGQDTQYF.

The chain combines TRBV4-3 with TRBJ1-1, with 7 bases aligning to TRBD1. Germline loops: CDR1 LGHNA, CDR2 YSLEER. The CDR3 extends over 16 amino acids. Losses at the gene ends were 5 bases for V and 4 bases for J; bases not matched to a gene: 13. CDR3 protein: CASSGSRGFDSTEAFF. The CDR3 DNA is TGCGCCAGCAGCGGTAGCAGGGGGTTCGATAGCACTGAAGCTTTCTTT.

This clonotype appeared a few times. This chain links TRBV5-1 with TRBJ1-2; D ambiguous. The CDR3 totals 11 residues. With 0 bases removed from V and 6 bases from J, the gap between germline ends came to 3 bases. From germline, CDR1 is SGHRS and CDR2 YFSETQ. The CDR3 DNA follows: TGCGCCAGCAGCTTGGATGATGGCTACACCTTC. Protein product: CASSLDDGYTF.

The rearrangement joins TRBV12-3 or TRBV12-4 to TRBJ1-5; tentative D call: TRBD1 (6 bases). The germline V and J ends were trimmed by 5 bases and 0 bases, with 8 bases remaining between them. This CDR3 region has 14 residues. The DNA for the CDR3 is TGTGCCAGCAGTGGACAGAGTAGCAATCAGCCCCAGCATTTT. This gives the protein CASSGQSSNQPQHF.

The V and J genes are TRBV5-1 and TRBJ1-2; TRBD1 might be the D (5 bases). The CDR3 is 11 amino acids. Germline-derived CDR1 and CDR2 are SGHRS and YFSETQ. V was clipped by 4 bases and J by 6 bases, with 7 bases between them. The CDR3 bases are TGCGCCAGCAGCCCGGGGCATGGCTACACCTTC. This encodes CASSPGHGYTF.

This clonotype was seen a few times. This chain connects TRBV20-1 to TRBJ2-7; weak D call: TRBD1 (6 bases). This CDR3 region has 13 residues. Germline V gene data show CDR1 as DFQATT and CDR2 as SNEGSKA (reference sequence). Trimming left V 4 bases short and J 6 bases short, with 16 bases between. The CDR3 spells CSANHRVRGEQYF. The CDR3 DNA reads as TGCAGTGCTAACCACAGGGTCCGGGGCGAGCAGTACTTC.